This passage covers 11 T cell receptor beta chains from one sample sequenced in a study of blood T cell repertoires in COVID-19. Libraries were prepared by immunoSEQ multiplex PCR; TCRdb keeps only in-frame clonotypes and omits some of them. The table lists 160,000 or so clones, 78% of them singletons. The sample comprised peripheral blood. The receptors derive from a woman aged 80 or over with acute or convalescent COVID-19.

The rearrangement joins TRBV19 to TRBJ2-1; D might be TRBD2 (5 bases). The CDR3 covers 16 residues. The germline gives CDR1 LNHDA, CDR2 SQIVND (reference sequence). Trimming cost V 6 bases and J 4 bases, with 19 bases left between them. This CDR3 is CASRGLREWEYNEQFF. CDR3 bases: TGTGCCAGTAGGGGCTTGAGGGAATGGGAGTACAATGAGCAGTTCTTC.

The chain recombines TRBV5-1 with TRBJ2-3; 11 nucleotides line up with TRBD2. The V gene end was trimmed by 0 bases and the J gene end by 2 bases; junction bases not matched to a gene: 11. Germline V gene sequence: CDR1 SGHRS, CDR2 YFSETQ. The CDR3 consists of 19 residues. The CDR3, as DNA: TGCGCCAGCAGCTTGGAAGGGACTAGCGGAGATCGTAACACAGATACGCAGTATTTT. It encodes CASSLEGTSGDRNTDTQYF.

The V call is TRBV5-4, the J call TRBJ2-5; the match to TRBD2 covers 7 bases. The germline V gene encodes CDR1 SGHNT and CDR2 YYREEE (reference sequence). V was clipped by 2 bases and J by 5 bases; unmatched bases: 12. There are 16 residues in the CDR3. The CDR3 is CASSFKRDPAGETQYF. CDR3 DNA: TGTGCCAGCAGCTTTAAGCGGGACCCCGCAGGGGAGACCCAGTACTTC.

V is TRBV24-1 and J is TRBJ2-1, with TRBD2 matching 9 bases. The ends lost 6 bases at V and 2 bases at J; junction bases unmatched: 4. CDR3 length: 15 amino acids. Per germline, CDR1 KGHDR and CDR2 SFDVKD. CDR3 protein: CATSSLAGTYNEQFF. CDR3 nucleotides: TGTGCCACCAGTTCTCTAGCGGGGACCTACAATGAGCAGTTCTTC.

The chain links TRBV4-1 to TRBJ2-7, with 10 bases fitting TRBD2. Per germline, CDR1 MGHRA and CDR2 YSYEKL. V lost 3 bases and J lost 2; bases outside the gene matches: 4. This CDR3 is built from 15 residues. CDR3 DNA sequence: TGCGCCAGCAGCCACGGACTAGCGGAAACCTACGAGCAGTACTTC. It encodes CASSHGLAETYEQYF.

This clone was detected only once. This chain uses TRBV3-1 (or the pseudogene TRBV3-2) with TRBJ1-1, with TRBD1 matching 7 bases. The CDR3 has 14 amino acids. V lost 3 bases and J lost 2; bases outside the gene matches: 3. The germline V gene has CDR1 LGHDT and CDR2 YNNKEL (reference sequence). The CDR3 nucleotides are TGTGCCAGCAGCCAGGGGACAGTAAACACTGAAGCTTTCTTT. Encoded protein: CASSQGTVNTEAFF.

The chain recombines TRBV5-1 with TRBJ2-5; D perhaps matches TRBD1 (6 bases). The CDR3 sequence is 12 residues long. V lost 1 base and J lost 5, with 6 bases in between. CDR1 is SGHRS, CDR2 YFSETQ, per germline. DNA of the CDR3: TGCGCCAGCAGCTTGCAGGGGGAGACCCAGTACTTC. It encodes CASSLQGETQYF.

The V gene is TRBV14, the J gene TRBJ1-2; a weak D match, TRBD1 (5 bases). Trimming stripped 3 bases from V and 1 base from J, with 6 bases between. The CDR3 is made up of 13 amino acids. In germline, CDR1 is SGHDN, CDR2 FVKESK. This chain's CDR3 is CASSQTVNYGYTF. CDR3 in DNA: TGTGCCAGCAGCCAGACAGTTAACTATGGCTACACCTTC.

This clone has a handful of counts. V usage is TRBV2 and J usage is TRBJ1-5; D gene ambiguous. The germline V gene has CDR1 SNHLY and CDR2 FYNNEI. V lost 1 base, J lost 0 bases, and 7 bases lay in between. The CDR3 totals 15 residues. CDR3 residues: CASSEGQVSNQPQHF. The CDR3 DNA reads as TGTGCCAGCAGTGAAGGGCAGGTTAGCAATCAGCCCCAGCATTTT.

This chain links TRBV19 with TRBJ2-1; D not certain. The germline V gene encodes CDR1 LNHDA and CDR2 SQIVND (reference sequence). The CDR3 spans 15 residues. Trimming took 1 base from V and 1 from J, leaving 8 bases between them. CDR3 residues: CASSIGAVSYNEQFF. In DNA form, the CDR3 reads TGTGCCAGTAGTATAGGGGCTGTGTCCTACAATGAGCAGTTCTTC.

The V call is TRBV28, the J call TRBJ1-5; D call uncertain. CDR3 size: 14 residues. Germline lookup yields CDR1 MDHEN and CDR2 SYDVKM. Trimming pared 2 bases from V and 0 bases from J, leaving 5 bases between. The CDR3 is CASSLAVSNQPQHF. DNA of the CDR3: TGTGCCAGCAGTTTAGCAGTTAGCAATCAGCCCCAGCATTTT.